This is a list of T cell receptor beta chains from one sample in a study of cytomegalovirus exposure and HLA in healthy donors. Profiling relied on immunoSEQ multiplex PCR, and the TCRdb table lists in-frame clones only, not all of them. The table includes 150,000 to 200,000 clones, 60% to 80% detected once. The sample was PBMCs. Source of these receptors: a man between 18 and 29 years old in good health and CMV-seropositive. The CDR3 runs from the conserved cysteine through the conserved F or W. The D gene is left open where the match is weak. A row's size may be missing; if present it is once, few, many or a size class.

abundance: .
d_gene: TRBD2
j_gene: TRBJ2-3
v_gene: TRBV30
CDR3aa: CAWIPGGSTDTQYF
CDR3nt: TGTGCCTGGATCCCGGGGGGTAGCACAGATACGCAGTATTTT

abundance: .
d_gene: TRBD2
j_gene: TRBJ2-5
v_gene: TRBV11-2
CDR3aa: CASVLAGGAETQYF
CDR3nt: TGTGCCAGCGTCCTAGCGGGAGGCGCTGAGACCCAGTACTTC

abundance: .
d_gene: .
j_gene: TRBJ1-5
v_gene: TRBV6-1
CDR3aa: CATWAGSQNQPQHF
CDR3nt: TGTGCCACCTGGGCGGGGAGCCAAAATCAGCCCCAGCATTTT

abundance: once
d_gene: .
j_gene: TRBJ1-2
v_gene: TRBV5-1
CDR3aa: CASSPWTMLNYGYTF
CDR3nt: TGCGCCAGCAGCCCGTGGACTATGCTTAACTATGGCTACACCTTC

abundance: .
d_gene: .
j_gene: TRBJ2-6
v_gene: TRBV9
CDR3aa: CASSPPGSGANVLTF
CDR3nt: TGTGCCAGCAGCCCCCCGGGATCTGGGGCCAACGTCCTGACTTTC

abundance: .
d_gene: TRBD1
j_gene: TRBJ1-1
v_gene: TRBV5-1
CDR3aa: CASSDTGTGQIEAFF
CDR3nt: TGCGCCAGCAGCGACACCGGGACAGGGCAGATTGAAGCTTTCTTT

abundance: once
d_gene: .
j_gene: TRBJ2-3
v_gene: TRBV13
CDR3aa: CASSLGPREADTQYF
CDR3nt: TGTGCCAGCAGCTTAGGCCCTAGGGAGGCAGATACGCAGTATTTT

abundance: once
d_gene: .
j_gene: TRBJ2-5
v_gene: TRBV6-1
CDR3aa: CASSESLASEETQYF
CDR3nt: TGTGCCAGCAGTGAAAGTTTAGCCAGCGAAGAGACCCAGTACTTC

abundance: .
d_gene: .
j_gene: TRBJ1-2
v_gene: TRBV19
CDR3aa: CALRGGARGYTF
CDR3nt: TGTGCCCTTAGAGGGGGGGCGCGTGGCTACACCTTC

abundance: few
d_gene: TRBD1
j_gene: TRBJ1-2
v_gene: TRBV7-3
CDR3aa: CASSLDSGTAYGYTF
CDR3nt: TGTGCCAGCAGCTTAGATAGTGGGACAGCTTATGGCTACACCTTC

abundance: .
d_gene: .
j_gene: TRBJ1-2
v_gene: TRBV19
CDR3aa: CASSIQYGYTF
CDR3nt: TGTGCCAGTAGTATTCAGTATGGCTACACCTTC

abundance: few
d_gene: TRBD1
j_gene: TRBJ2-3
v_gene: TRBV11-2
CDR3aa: CASSSQGAGDTQYF
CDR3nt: TGTGCCAGCAGCTCACAGGGGGCGGGAGATACGCAGTATTTT

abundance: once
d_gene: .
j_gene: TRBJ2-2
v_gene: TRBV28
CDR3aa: CASIDRHTGELFF
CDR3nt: TGTGCCAGCATAGACAGACACACCGGGGAGCTGTTTTTT

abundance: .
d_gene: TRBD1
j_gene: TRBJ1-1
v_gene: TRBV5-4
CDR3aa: CASSLSGQGGTEAFF
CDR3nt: TGTGCCAGCAGCTTGTCAGGACAGGGAGGCACTGAAGCTTTCTTT

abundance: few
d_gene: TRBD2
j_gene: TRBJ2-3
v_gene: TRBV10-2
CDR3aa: CASCAGLATDTQYF
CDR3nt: TGCGCTAGCTGCGCAGGACTAGCTACAGATACGCAGTATTTT

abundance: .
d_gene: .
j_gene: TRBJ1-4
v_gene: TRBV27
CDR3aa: CASSKTGSMSEKLFF
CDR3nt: TGTGCCAGCAGCAAAACAGGGTCAATGAGTGAAAAACTGTTTTTT

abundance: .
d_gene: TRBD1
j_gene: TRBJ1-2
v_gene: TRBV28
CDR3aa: CASRGGLDGSYGYTF
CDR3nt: TGTGCCAGCAGAGGGGGCTTGGACGGAAGTTATGGCTACACCTTC

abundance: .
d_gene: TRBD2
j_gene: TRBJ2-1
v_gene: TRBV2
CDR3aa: CASSILAGGLSYNEQFF
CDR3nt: TGTGCCAGCAGTATATTAGCGGGGGGACTCTCCTACAATGAGCAGTTCTTC

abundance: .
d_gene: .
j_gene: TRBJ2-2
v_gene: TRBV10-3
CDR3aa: CAIRGEVNTGELFF
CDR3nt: TGTGCCATCCGAGGGGAGGTGAACACCGGGGAGCTGTTTTTT

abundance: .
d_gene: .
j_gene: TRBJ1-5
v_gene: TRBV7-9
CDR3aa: CASSQGGSNQPQHF
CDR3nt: TGTGCCAGCAGCCAAGGCGGGAGCAATCAGCCCCAGCATTTT

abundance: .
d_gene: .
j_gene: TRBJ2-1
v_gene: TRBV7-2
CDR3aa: CASSLLTRNNEQFF
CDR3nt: TGTGCCAGCAGCTTGTTGACTAGGAACAATGAGCAGTTCTTC

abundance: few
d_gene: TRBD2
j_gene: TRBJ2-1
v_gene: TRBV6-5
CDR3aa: CASSYDSGPYNEQFF
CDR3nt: TGTGCCAGCAGTTACGATAGCGGGCCCTACAATGAGCAGTTCTTC

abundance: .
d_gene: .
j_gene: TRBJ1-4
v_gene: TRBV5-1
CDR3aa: CASSSSKTTTNEKLFF
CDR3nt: TGCGCCAGCAGCTCGTCGAAGACAACAACTAATGAAAAACTGTTTTTT

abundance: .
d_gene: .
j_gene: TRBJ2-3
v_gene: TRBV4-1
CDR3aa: CASSQEDRDTDTQYF
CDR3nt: TGCGCCAGCAGCCAAGAGGACCGGGACACAGATACGCAGTATTTT

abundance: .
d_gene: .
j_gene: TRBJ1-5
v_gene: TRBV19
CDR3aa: CASSIHRSNQPQHF
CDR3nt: TGTGCCAGTAGTATTCACAGGTCCAATCAGCCCCAGCATTTT

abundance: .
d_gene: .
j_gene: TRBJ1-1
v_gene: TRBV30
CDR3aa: CAWRSTVNTEAFF
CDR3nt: TGTGCCTGGAGGTCCACAGTGAACACTGAAGCTTTCTTT

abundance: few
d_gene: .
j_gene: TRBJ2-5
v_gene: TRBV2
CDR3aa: CARSFGGLIGETQYF
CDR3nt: TGTGCCCGGTCGTTCGGAGGGCTAATAGGAGAGACCCAGTACTTC

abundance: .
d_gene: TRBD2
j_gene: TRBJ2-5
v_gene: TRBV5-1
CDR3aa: CASSLTSGRGETQYF
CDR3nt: TGCGCCAGCAGCTTGACTAGCGGGAGGGGTGAGACCCAGTACTTC

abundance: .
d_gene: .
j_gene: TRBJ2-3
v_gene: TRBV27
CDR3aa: CASSFTERGTDTQYF
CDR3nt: TGTGCCAGCAGTTTCACAGAGAGGGGCACAGATACGCAGTATTTT

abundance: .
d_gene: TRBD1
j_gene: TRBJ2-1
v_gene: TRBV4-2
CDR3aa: CASSQDGDRVREQFF
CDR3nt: TGTGCCAGCAGCCAAGATGGCGACAGGGTACGAGAGCAGTTCTTC

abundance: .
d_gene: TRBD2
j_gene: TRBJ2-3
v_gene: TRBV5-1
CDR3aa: CASSVSGGPTDTQYF
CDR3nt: TGCGCCAGCAGCGTTAGCGGGGGGCCCACAGATACGCAGTATTTT

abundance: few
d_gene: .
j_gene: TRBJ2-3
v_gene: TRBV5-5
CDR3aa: CASSLGGVGTDTQYF
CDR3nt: TGTGCCAGCAGCTTGGGGGGAGTAGGCACAGATACGCAGTATTTT

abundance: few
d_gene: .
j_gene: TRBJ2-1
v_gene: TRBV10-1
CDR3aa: CASSENRDQEFF
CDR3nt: TGCGCCAGCAGTGAAAACAGGGACCAGGAGTTCTTC

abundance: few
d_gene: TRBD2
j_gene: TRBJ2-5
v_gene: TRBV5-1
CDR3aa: CASSFTSGYQETQYF
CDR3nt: TGCGCCAGCAGCTTCACTAGCGGATACCAAGAGACCCAGTACTTC

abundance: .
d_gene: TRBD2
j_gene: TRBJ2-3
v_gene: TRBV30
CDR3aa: CAWSPTLRAGADTQYF
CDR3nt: TGTGCCTGGAGCCCCACCCTGAGAGCGGGGGCAGATACGCAGTATTTT

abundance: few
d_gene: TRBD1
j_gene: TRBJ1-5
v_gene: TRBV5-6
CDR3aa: CASSQGNRGIGNQPQHF
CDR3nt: TGTGCCAGCAGCCAAGGGAACAGGGGAATTGGCAATCAGCCCCAGCATTTT

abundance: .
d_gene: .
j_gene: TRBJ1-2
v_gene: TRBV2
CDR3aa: CASSPGTQGGYTF
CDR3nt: TGTGCCAGCAGTCCAGGCACCCAAGGTGGCTACACCTTC

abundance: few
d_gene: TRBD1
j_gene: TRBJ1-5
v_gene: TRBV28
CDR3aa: CASSQGQDGCYQPQHF
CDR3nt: TGTGCCAGCAGCCAAGGACAGGACGGATGTTATCAGCCCCAGCATTTT

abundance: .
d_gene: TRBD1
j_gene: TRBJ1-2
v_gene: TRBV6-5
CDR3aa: CASRGTGSAYGYTF
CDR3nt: TGTGCCAGCAGGGGGACAGGGTCCGCCTATGGCTACACCTTC

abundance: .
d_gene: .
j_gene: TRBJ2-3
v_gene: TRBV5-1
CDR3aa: CASSLRTASISTDTQYF
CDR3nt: TGCGCCAGCAGCTTGAGAACAGCTTCAATTAGCACAGATACGCAGTATTTT

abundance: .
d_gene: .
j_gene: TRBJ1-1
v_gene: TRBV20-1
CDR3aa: CSARARTEAFF
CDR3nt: TGCAGTGCTAGAGCTAGGACTGAAGCTTTCTTT

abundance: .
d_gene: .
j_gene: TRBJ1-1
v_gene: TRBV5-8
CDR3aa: CASSLTSANTEAFF
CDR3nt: TGTGCCAGCAGCTTAACTAGTGCGAACACTGAAGCTTTCTTT

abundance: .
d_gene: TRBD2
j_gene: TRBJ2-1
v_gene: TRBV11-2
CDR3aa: CASSPDSGSSQQFF
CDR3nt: TGTGCCAGCAGCCCAGACAGCGGGAGCTCCCAGCAGTTCTTC

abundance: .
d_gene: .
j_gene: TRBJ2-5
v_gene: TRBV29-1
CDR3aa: CSVRHRVRETQYF
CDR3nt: TGCAGCGTGCGCCACAGGGTGCGGGAGACCCAGTACTTC

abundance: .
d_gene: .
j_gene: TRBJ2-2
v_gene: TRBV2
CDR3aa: CASSAGGAGELFF
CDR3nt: TGTGCCAGCAGTGCGGGGGGCGCCGGGGAGCTGTTTTTT

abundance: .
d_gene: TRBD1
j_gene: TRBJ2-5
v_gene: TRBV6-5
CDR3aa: CASIPRTGGRETQYF
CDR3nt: TGTGCCAGCATCCCCAGGACAGGGGGAAGGGAGACCCAGTACTTC

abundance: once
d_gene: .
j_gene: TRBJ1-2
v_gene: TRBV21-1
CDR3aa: CASRAGGNYGYTF
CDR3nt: TGTGCCAGCAGGGCAGGGGGCAACTATGGCTACACCTTC

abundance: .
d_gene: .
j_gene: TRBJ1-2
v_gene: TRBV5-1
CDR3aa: CASSFGQGYGYTF
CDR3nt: TGCGCCAGCAGCTTCGGGCAGGGGTATGGCTACACCTTC

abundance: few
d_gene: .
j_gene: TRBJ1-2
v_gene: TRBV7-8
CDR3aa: CASSLGWTARGYTF
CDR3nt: TGTGCCAGCAGCTTAGGGTGGACAGCCCGGGGCTACACCTTC

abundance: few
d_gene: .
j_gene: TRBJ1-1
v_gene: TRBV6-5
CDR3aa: CASSYTYSTGHTEAFF
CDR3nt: TGTGCCAGCAGTTACACGTACTCGACAGGCCACACTGAAGCTTTCTTT

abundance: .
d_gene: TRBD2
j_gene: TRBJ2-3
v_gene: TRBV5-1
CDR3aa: CASTWGSGTYTPDTQYF
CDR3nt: TGCGCCAGCACTTGGGGTAGCGGGACCTATACACCGGATACGCAGTATTTT

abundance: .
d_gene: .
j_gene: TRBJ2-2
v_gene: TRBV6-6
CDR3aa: CASSSEAIGELFF
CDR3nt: TGTGCCAGCAGTTCCGAGGCGATCGGGGAGCTGTTTTTT

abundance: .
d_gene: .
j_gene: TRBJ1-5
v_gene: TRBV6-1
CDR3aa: CASSYSSNQPQHF
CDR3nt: TGTGCCAGCAGCTACAGTAGCAATCAGCCCCAGCATTTT

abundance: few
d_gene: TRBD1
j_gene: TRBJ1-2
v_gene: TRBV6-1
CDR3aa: CASSEEGAGGYTF
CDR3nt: TGTGCCAGCAGTGAAGAGGGGGCCGGAGGCTACACCTTC

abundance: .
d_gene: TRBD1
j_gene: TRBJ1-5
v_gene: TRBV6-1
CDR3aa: CAGSGTGNQPQHF
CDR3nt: TGTGCCGGTTCCGGGACAGGAAATCAGCCCCAGCATTTT

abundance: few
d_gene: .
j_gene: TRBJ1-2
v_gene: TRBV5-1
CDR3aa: CASSLDGTYFYGYTF
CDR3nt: TGCGCCAGCAGCTTGGATGGGACATACTTCTATGGCTACACCTTC

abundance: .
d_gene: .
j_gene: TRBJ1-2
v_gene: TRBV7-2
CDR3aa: CASSLDIQNYGYTF
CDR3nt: TGTGCCAGCAGCTTAGATATCCAGAACTATGGCTACACCTTC